This T cell receptor beta chain appears in the sequencing data of a study of patients and donors after allogeneic stem cell transplantation. MiXCR, applied by TCRdb to the RT-PCR reads, yields one record per CDR3 protein. This table holds hundreds of thousands of distinct CDR3 sequences, 16% found once. This clonotype was seen more than once but under ten times. Sequencing was performed on blood, either unsorted or a sorted T cell fraction (not recorded which). This TCR derives from a human donor who was either an allogeneic HSCT recipient or a stem cell or donor lymphocyte infusion donor (not recorded which). It is not recorded whose cells these are; they may come from a transplant donor.

CDR3 in amino acids: CSASRDDQTETQYF. The CDR3 DNA reads as TGCAGTGCTTCCCGGGACGACCAAACGGAGACCCAGTACTTC. J is TRBJ2-5 and V is TRBV20-1; the D call may be TRBD1 or TRBD2 (5 bases each). The V gene lost 5 bases and the J gene lost 5 bases, with 18 bases spanning the gap. This CDR3 spans 14 amino acids. Germline V gene sequence: CDR1 DFQATT, CDR2 SNEGSKA (reference sequence).